This T cell receptor beta chain was captured by sequencing in a study of cytomegalovirus exposure and HLA in healthy donors. Study outcomes and limitations: Segments of the TCR beta V type were, in most cases, productive about 90% or about 30% of the time in an earlier analysis. TCR beta sequences reportedly predicted most subjects' HLA-A and HLA-B alleles accurately.

V lost 1 base, J lost 8 bases, and 24 bases lay in between. The CDR3 has 18 amino acids. Turning to this clone: Its antigen is unknown.

The primer mix had 60 Vbeta and 13 Jbeta primers. Measured with immunoSEQ multiplex PCR; TCRdb has only the in-frame clones, and not every one. Here the sample spans roughly 120,000 clones, around 86% being singletons. What was sequenced was PBMCs. This sequence joins TRBV23-1 and TRBJ2-1; TRBD1 might be the D (6 bases). TRBV23-1 is known as an ORF, though its function is uncertain. This sequence was found in a woman aged 25-40 years in good health and CMV-seronegative. CDR3 protein: CASSQYLRGQGRVYEQFF. CDR3 nucleotide sequence: TGCGCCAGCAGTCAATACCTGAGAGGGCAGGGGCGAGTCTATGAGCAGTTCTTC.